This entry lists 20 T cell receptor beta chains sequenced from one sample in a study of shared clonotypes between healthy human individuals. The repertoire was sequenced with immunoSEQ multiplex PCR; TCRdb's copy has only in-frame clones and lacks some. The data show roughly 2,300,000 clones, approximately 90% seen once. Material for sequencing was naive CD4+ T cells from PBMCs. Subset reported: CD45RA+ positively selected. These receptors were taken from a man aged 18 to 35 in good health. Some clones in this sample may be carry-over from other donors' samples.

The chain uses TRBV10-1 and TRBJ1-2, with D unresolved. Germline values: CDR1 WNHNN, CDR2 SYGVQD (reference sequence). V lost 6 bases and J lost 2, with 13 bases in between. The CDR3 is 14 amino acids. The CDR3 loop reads CASRLFPANYGYTF. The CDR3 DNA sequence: TGCGCCAGCAGGTTATTCCCGGCGAACTATGGCTACACCTTC.

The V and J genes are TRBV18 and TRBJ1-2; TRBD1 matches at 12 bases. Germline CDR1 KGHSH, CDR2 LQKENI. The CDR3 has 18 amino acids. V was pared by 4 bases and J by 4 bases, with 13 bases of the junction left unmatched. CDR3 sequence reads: CASSRNGTGGRIGYGYTF. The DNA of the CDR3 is TGTGCCAGCTCACGAAACGGGACAGGGGGCCGAATAGGCTATGGCTACACCTTC.

CDR3 in amino acids: CASSEIGGLAFF. CDR3 in DNA: TGTGCCAGCAGCGAGATCGGAGGGTTGGCTTTCTTT. The chain couples TRBV7-3 to TRBJ1-1; the D is unclear. The V end was cut by 5 bases, the J end by 11 bases, with 15 bases between. CDR1 is SGHTA and CDR2 is FQGTGA in the germline V gene. The CDR3 runs 12 residues.

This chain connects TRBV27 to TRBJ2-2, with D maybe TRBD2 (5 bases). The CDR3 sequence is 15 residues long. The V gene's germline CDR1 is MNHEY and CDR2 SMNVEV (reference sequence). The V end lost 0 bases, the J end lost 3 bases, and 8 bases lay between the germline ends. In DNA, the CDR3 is TGTGCCAGCAGTTTATCCAGGACTTACACCGGGGAGCTGTTTTTT. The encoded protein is CASSLSRTYTGELFF.

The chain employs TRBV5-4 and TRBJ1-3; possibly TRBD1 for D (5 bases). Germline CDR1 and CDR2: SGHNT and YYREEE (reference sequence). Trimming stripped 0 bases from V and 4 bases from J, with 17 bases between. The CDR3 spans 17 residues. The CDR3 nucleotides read TGTGCCAGCAGCTTGGCTGTCACGGGGGGAAGGGGAAACACCATATATTTT. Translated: CASSLAVTGGRGNTIYF.

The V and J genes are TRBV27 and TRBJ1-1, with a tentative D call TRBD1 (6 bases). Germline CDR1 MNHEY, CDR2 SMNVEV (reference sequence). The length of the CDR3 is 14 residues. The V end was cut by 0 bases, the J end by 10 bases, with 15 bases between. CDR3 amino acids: CASSLSGGPRSAFF. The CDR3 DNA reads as TGTGCCAGCAGTTTATCGGGGGGGCCGCGCTCAGCTTTCTTT.

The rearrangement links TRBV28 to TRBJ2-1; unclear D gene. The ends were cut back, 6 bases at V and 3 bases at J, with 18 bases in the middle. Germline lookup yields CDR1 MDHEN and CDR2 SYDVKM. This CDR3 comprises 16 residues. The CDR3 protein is CASSSHLGANYNEQFF. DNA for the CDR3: TGTGCCAGCAGCTCCCATCTCGGCGCCAACTACAATGAGCAGTTCTTC.

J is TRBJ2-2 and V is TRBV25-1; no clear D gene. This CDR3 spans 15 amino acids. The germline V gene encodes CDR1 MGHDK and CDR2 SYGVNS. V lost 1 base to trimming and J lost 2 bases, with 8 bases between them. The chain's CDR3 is CASSEFGRNTGELFF. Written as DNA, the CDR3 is TGTGCCAGCAGTGAATTCGGGCGCAACACCGGGGAGCTGTTTTTT. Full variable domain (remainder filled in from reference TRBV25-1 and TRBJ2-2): EADIYQTPRYLVIGTGKKITLECSQTMGHDKMYWYQQDPGMELHLIHYSYGVNSTEKGDLSSESTVSRIRTEHFPLTLESARPSHTSQYLCASSEFGRNTGELFFGEGSRLTVL.

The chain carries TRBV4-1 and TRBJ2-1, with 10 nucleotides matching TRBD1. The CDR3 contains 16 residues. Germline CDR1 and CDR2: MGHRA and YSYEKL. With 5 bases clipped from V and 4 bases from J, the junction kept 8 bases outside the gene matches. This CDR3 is CASSGRGGQGYNEQFF. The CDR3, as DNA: TGCGCCAGCAGCGGAAGGGGGGGACAGGGGTACAATGAGCAGTTCTTC.

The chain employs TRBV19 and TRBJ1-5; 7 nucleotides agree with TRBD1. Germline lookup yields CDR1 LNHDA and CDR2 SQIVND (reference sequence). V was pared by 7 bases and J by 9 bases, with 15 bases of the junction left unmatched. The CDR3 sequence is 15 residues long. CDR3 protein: CASIGSGTALRPQHF. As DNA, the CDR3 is TGTGCCAGTATCGGATCTGGGACAGCCCTTCGGCCCCAGCATTTT.

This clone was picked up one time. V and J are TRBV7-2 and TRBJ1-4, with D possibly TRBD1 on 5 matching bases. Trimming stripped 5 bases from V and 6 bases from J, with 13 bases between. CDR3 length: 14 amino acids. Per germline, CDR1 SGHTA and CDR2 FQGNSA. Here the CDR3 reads CASSRQGSHEKLFF. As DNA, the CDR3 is TGTGCCAGCAGCCGTCAGGGAAGTCATGAAAAACTGTTTTTT.

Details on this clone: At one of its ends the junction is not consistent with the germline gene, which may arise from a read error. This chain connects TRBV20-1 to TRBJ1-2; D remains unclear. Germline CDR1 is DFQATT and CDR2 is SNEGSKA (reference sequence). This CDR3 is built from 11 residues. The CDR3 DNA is TGCAGTGCTACTGCTAAGTATGGCTACACCTTC. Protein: CSATAKYGYTF.

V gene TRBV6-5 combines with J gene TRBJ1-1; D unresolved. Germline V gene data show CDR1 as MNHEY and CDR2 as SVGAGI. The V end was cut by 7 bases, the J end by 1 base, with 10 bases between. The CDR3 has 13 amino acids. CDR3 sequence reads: CASKKSGNTEAFF. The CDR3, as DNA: TGTGCCAGCAAGAAGAGTGGGAACACTGAAGCTTTCTTT.

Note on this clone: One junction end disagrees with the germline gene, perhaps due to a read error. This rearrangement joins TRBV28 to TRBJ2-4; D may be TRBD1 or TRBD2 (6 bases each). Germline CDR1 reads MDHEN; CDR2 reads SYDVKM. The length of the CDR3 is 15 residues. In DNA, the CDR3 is TGTGCCAGCAGAGAGGCTCCGGACGGGGGCGCCCCGGAGGACTTC. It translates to CASREAPDGGAPEDF.

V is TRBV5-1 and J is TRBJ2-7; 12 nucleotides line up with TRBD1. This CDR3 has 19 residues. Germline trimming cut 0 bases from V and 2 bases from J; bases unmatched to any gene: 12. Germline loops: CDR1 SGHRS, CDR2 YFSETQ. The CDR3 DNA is TGCGCCAGCAGCTTGGCCCGGGGGACAGGGGGCACCCTTACCTACGAGCAGTACTTC. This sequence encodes CASSLARGTGGTLTYEQYF.

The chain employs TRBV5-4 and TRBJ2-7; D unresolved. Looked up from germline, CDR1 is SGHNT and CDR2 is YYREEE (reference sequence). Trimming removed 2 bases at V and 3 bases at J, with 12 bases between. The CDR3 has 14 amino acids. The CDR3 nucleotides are TGTGCCAGCAGCTTCCGGCCTAGGGACTACGAGCAGTACTTC. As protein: CASSFRPRDYEQYF.

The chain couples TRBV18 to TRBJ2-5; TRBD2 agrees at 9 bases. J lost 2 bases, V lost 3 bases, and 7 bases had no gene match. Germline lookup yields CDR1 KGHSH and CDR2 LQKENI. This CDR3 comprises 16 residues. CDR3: CASSPTSGGRQETQYF. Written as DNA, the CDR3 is TGTGCCAGCTCACCGACTAGCGGTGGGAGGCAAGAGACCCAGTACTTC.

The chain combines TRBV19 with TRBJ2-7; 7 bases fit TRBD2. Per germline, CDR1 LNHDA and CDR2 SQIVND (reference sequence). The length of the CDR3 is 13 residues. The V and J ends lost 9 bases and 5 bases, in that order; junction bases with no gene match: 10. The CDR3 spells CASRMGGAHEQYF. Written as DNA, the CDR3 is TGTGCCAGCCGCATGGGAGGGGCCCACGAGCAGTACTTC.

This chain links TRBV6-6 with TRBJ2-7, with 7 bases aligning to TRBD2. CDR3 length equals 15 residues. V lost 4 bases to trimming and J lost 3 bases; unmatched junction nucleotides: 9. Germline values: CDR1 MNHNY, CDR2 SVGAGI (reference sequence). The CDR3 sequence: CASSWGGPYFYEQYF. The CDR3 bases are TGTGCCAGCAGTTGGGGGGGTCCATATTTCTACGAGCAGTACTTC.

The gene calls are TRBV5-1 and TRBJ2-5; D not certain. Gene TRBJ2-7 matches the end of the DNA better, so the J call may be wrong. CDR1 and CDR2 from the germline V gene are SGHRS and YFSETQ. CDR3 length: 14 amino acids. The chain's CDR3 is CASSLSDGSYEQYF. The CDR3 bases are TGCGCCAGCAGCTTGTCGGACGGGTCCTACGAGCAGTACTTC.